Listed below are T cell receptor beta chains from one sample, sequenced in a study of Ad26.COV2.S vaccination and SARS-CoV-2 variants. Sequencing was performed with immunoSEQ multiplex PCR; in TCRdb, only in-frame clones are kept and a portion is missing. The sample lists about 350,000 clones, roughly 90% seen once, with about 5% in the top ten. The source was peripheral blood, collected in a trial of Ad26.COV2.S vaccine versus placebo. The receptor set was obtained from a person aged 18 to 59 who received the Ad26.COV2.S COVID-19 vaccine or a placebo. CDR3s include the opening cysteine and the closing phenylalanine or tryptophan. D genes are given only for firm matches. Size values are once, few and many counts, or a class for expanded clones, and some rows have none.

TGCGCCAGCAGCCAAGACGCGGGGCTCCCTGTTACGCAGTATTTT,CASSQDAGLPVTQYF,NA,NA,TRBV4-3,TRBJ2-3
TGCGCCAGCAGCTTGGCCGGGACAGGGAACTACGAGCAGTACTTC,CASSLAGTGNYEQYF,TRBD1,NA,TRBV5-1,TRBJ2-7
TGTGCCAGCAGCTCCCAGACTAGCGGGTACAATGAGCAGTTCTTC,CASSSQTSGYNEQFF,TRBD2,NA,TRBV7-6,TRBJ2-1
TGTGCCAGTAGTATTGGACAGGCGGGTCAGCCCCAGCATTTT,CASSIGQAGQPQHF,TRBD1,NA,TRBV19,TRBJ1-5
TGTGCCAGCACCCCCTCTGGGTTGGGGGGTCACATGAACACTGAAGCTTTCTTT,CASTPSGLGGHMNTEAFF,NA,NA,TRBV28,TRBJ1-1
TGTGCCAGCAGCCCGGAAGAGAGCGGGGGGACTCCAGATACGCAGTATTTT,CASSPEESGGTPDTQYF,TRBD2,NA,TRBV5-6,TRBJ2-3
TGTGCCAGCAGCAACAGCGTCCAAGTCTCCTATAATTCACCCCTCCACTTT,CASSNSVQVSYNSPLHF,NA,NA,TRBV6-2/TRBV6-3,TRBJ1-6
TGTGCCAGCAGCTTGGACCGTACTAACTATGGCTACACCTTC,CASSLDRTNYGYTF,NA,NA,TRBV5-4,TRBJ1-2
TGTGCCAGCACACCGGGACTAGCGGGAGGGCCCCATGAGCAGTTCTTC,CASTPGLAGGPHEQFF,TRBD2,NA,TRBV27,TRBJ2-1
TGTGCCACCCGGGACAGCGGAAGATCCACAGATACGCAGTATTTT,CATRDSGRSTDTQYF,TRBD1,NA,TRBV15,TRBJ2-3
TGTGCCAGCAGTTTGGGACAGGGGTTCGAGCAGTACTTC,CASSLGQGFEQYF,TRBD1,NA,TRBV27,TRBJ2-7
TGTGCCAGCAGCCAAGCCTCCGGGACAACCTACGAGCAGTACTTC,CASSQASGTTYEQYF,NA,NA,TRBV3-1/TRBV3-2,TRBJ2-7
TGTGCCAGCAGCGTAGGAAACAGGGGCTTGAATGAGCAGTTCTTC,CASSVGNRGLNEQFF,TRBD1,NA,TRBV9,TRBJ2-1
TGCGCCAGCAGCTCACAGGGGGCCAGTACTGAAGCTTTCTTT,CASSSQGASTEAFF,TRBD1,NA,TRBV5-1,TRBJ1-1
TGTGCCATCAGTGAGGGACAAGGGCTGCACACCATATATTTT,CAISEGQGLHTIYF,NA,NA,TRBV10-3,TRBJ1-3
TGTGCCAGCAGCTTAACGGACAGGGTCGATGGTGGCTACACCTTC,CASSLTDRVDGGYTF,TRBD1,few,TRBV7-9,TRBJ1-2
TGCAGCGTCTACAGGGCTGACTATGGCTACACCTTC,CSVYRADYGYTF,NA,few,TRBV29-1,TRBJ1-2
TGTGCCAGTAGTTCCCATCCTTACTATGGCTACACCTTC,CASSSHPYYGYTF,NA,once,TRBV19,TRBJ1-2
TGTGCCAGCAGCTTAGGGACTAGCGTAACCTACGAGCAGTACTTC,CASSLGTSVTYEQYF,TRBD2,few,TRBV11-2,TRBJ2-7
TGTGCCAGCAAAGGACGGGTCATGGACACAGATACGCAGTATTTT,CASKGRVMDTDTQYF,NA,NA,TRBV6-5,TRBJ2-3
TGCGCCAGCAGCCTGCGGACAGGGGGCCTTGAGCAGTTCTTC,CASSLRTGGLEQFF,TRBD1,NA,TRBV4-3,TRBJ2-1
TGTGCCAGCAGCTCCAATAGGGGGTCGAACACTGAAGCTTTCTTT,CASSSNRGSNTEAFF,NA,NA,TRBV27,TRBJ1-1
TGTGCCAGCAGCTTACTAGGGGGCGTGAACACTGAAGCTTTCTTT,CASSLLGGVNTEAFF,TRBD1,NA,TRBV7-8,TRBJ1-1
TGTGCCAGCAGACCCACCAAAACCGGGCCTAATGAAAAACTGTTTTTT,CASRPTKTGPNEKLFF,NA,NA,TRBV27,TRBJ1-4
TGTGCCAGCATCAACCCAGGGAACACTGAAGCTTTCTTT,CASINPGNTEAFF,NA,NA,TRBV7-9,TRBJ1-1
TGTGCCAGCAGCGCTGGTCCGGATCGGGGGGGATCTCAAGAGACCCAGTACTTC,CASSAGPDRGGSQETQYF,TRBD2,NA,TRBV7-9,TRBJ2-5
TGTGCCAGCAGCTTACTAGCGGGAGGTCCCGAGCAGTACTTC,CASSLLAGGPEQYF,TRBD2,NA,TRBV11-2,TRBJ2-7
TGTGCCAGCAGTTTTAAGGGCACCGGGGAGCTGTTTTTT,CASSFKGTGELFF,NA,NA,TRBV6-5,TRBJ2-2
TGTGCCAGCTCACCCGGCCAGGGCGATGAGCAGTTCTTC,CASSPGQGDEQFF,NA,NA,TRBV18,TRBJ2-1
TGTGCCAGTAGTGTGACTAGCGATCAAATGAATGAGCAGTTCTTC,CASSVTSDQMNEQFF,TRBD2,NA,TRBV19,TRBJ2-1
TGTGCCAGCTCACCATCCGGGACAGAGTATTTT,CASSPSGTEYF,TRBD1,NA,TRBV18,TRBJ2-3
TGTGCCAGTAGTATCACAGGTCCCAGCAATCAGCCCCAGCATTTT,CASSITGPSNQPQHF,NA,NA,TRBV19,TRBJ1-5
TGTGCCAGTAGTAGGAGCCCGGGGAGCAATCAGCCCCAGCATTTT,CASSRSPGSNQPQHF,NA,NA,TRBV19,TRBJ1-5
TGTGCCAGCAGTGGTGGACAGGGTAATCAGCCCCAGCATTTT,CASSGGQGNQPQHF,TRBD1,NA,TRBV2,TRBJ1-5
TGTGCCAGCAGGGAAACAGGGGGGGATGGCTACACCTTC,CASRETGGDGYTF,TRBD1,NA,TRBV7-2,TRBJ1-2